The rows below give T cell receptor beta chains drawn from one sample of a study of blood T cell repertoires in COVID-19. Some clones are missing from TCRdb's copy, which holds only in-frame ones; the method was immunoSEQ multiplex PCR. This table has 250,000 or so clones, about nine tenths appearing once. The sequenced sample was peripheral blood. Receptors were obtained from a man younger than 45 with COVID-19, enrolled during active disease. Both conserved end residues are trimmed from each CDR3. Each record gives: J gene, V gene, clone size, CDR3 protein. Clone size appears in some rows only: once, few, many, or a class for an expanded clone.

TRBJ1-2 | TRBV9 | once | ASSVGAAPRDGYT
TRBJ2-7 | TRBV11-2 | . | ASSLRRGRYEQY
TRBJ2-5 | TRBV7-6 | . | ASSRTSGGETQY
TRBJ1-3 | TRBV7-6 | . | ASSSGQGVSGNTIY
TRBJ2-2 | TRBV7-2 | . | ASSLAPSVGELF
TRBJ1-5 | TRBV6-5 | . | ASRDKHQPQH
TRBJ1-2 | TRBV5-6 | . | ASSLGDSYGYT
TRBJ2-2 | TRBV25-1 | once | ASTGTGYTGELF
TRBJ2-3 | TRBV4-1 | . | ASSRGTSGVSDTQY
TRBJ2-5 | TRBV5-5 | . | ASSISGEETQY
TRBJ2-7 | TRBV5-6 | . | ASRPSGVLSYEQY
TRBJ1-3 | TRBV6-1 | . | ASSELDRVFGNTIY
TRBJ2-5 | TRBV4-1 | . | ASSQISGETQY
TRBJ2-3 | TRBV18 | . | ASSSRLAGPDTQY
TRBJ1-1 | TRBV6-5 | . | ASSSGTASNTEAF
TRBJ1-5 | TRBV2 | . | ASSGTGVGNQPQH
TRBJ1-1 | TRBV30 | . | AWATVAEAF
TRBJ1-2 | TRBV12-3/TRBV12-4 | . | ASSQGQNYGYT
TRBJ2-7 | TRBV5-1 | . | ASRTQQQGYEQY
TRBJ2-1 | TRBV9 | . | ASSWGQGASYNEQF
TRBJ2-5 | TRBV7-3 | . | ASSLIRVSETQY
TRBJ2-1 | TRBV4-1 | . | ASSQDPYTGYYNEQF
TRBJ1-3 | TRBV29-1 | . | SVAAASSGNTIY